Listed below are T cell receptor beta chains from one sample, sequenced in a study of blood T cell repertoires in COVID-19. The repertoire was sequenced with immunoSEQ multiplex PCR; TCRdb's copy has only in-frame clones and lacks some. The sample carries fewer than 150,000 clones, about four fifths recorded once. Material for sequencing was peripheral blood. The receptors stem from a woman aged 40 to 49 with acute or convalescent COVID-19. Both conserved end residues are part of each CDR3. A D gene is named only where the DNA matches it firmly. Some rows mark clone size as missing; the rest say once, few, many or name a class of expanded clone.

V	D	J	size	CDR3	DNA
TRBV6-5	TRBD1	TRBJ1-1	once	CASSNQGGSTEAFF	TGTGCCAGCAGTAACCAGGGGGGAAGTACTGAAGCTTTCTTT
TRBV5-1	NA	TRBJ2-1	NA	CASSQNPTVSYNEQFF	TGCGCCAGCAGCCAGAACCCGACAGTCTCCTACAATGAGCAGTTCTTC
TRBV5-6	NA	TRBJ1-5	NA	CASSLGRDQPQHF	TGTGCCAGCAGCTTGGGCAGGGATCAGCCCCAGCATTTT
TRBV28	NA	TRBJ2-2	NA	CASMKSPITGELFF	TGTGCCAGCATGAAGTCCCCTATCACCGGGGAGCTGTTTTTT
TRBV4-3	NA	TRBJ2-7	NA	CASSDGGEQYF	TGCGCCAGCAGCGACGGGGGTGAGCAGTACTTC
TRBV4-3	NA	TRBJ1-4	NA	CASSQRVYNEKLFF	TGCGCCAGCAGCCAACGGGTCTACAATGAAAAACTGTTTTTT
TRBV5-3	TRBD2	TRBJ2-5	NA	CARSVGTSVETQYF	TGTGCCAGAAGCGTGGGGACTAGCGTGGAGACCCAGTACTTC
TRBV3-1/TRBV3-2	NA	TRBJ2-7	NA	CASSQFTYEQYF	TGTGCCAGCAGCCAGTTTACCTACGAGCAGTACTTC
TRBV3-1/TRBV3-2	NA	TRBJ1-5	NA	CASSQGVRGKGPYQPQHF	TGTGCCAGCAGCCAGGGGGTTCGGGGGAAGGGCCCTTATCAGCCCCAGCATTTT
TRBV30	TRBD1	TRBJ1-6	NA	CAWSVDRTGKNNSPLHF	TGTGCCTGGAGTGTAGACCGGACAGGAAAAAATAATTCACCCCTCCACTTT
TRBV19	TRBD1	TRBJ1-2	NA	CASTSRTGVYGYTF	TGTGCCAGTACCTCGCGGACAGGTGTCTATGGCTACACCTTC
TRBV2	NA	TRBJ1-6	once	CASLLLRSSGSPLHF	TGTGCCAGCCTCCTTTTAAGGAGCAGCGGTTCACCCCTCCACTTT
TRBV19	NA	TRBJ2-1	NA	CASSIVGASPLRFF	TGTGCCAGTAGTATAGTGGGGGCTAGCCCCCTCCGGTTCTTC
TRBV19	NA	TRBJ1-5	NA	CASTMAGKGRNQPQHF	TGTGCCAGTACCATGGCAGGGAAGGGGCGCAATCAGCCCCAGCATTTT
TRBV3-1/TRBV3-2	TRBD1	TRBJ2-7	NA	CASSLAQGSTYEQYF	TGTGCCAGCAGCCTCGCACAGGGGTCTACCTACGAGCAGTACTTC
TRBV9	NA	TRBJ1-1	NA	CASSPHGGGTEAFF	TGTGCCAGCAGCCCCCATGGGGGGGGAACTGAAGCTTTCTTT
TRBV5-6	TRBD1	TRBJ2-3	NA	CASSPRQGARGSTDTQYF	TGTGCCAGCAGCCCCAGACAGGGGGCAAGGGGTAGCACAGATACGCAGTATTTT
TRBV15	TRBD1	TRBJ2-7	NA	CATSSGRTGGNEQYF	TGTGCCACCAGCAGTGGTAGGACAGGGGGCAACGAGCAGTACTTC
TRBV30	TRBD1	TRBJ1-2	NA	CAWSVGTGIFNYGYTF	TGTGCCTGGAGTGTAGGGACAGGGATATTTAACTATGGCTACACCTTC
TRBV2	TRBD1	TRBJ2-1	NA	CASSEEGGRRFNEQFF	TGTGCCAGCAGCGAAGAAGGGGGCCGCCGTTTCAATGAGCAGTTCTTC
TRBV25-1	TRBD1	TRBJ1-1	NA	CASSTGGFEAFF	TGTGCCAGCAGCACAGGGGGCTTTGAAGCTTTCTTT
TRBV1	NA	TRBJ2-3	NA	CTSSQDQRGGTDTQYF	TGCACCAGCAGCCAAGATCAGCGGGGGGGCACAGATACGCAGTATTTT
TRBV19	NA	TRBJ1-2	NA	CASRVGVGYGYTF	TGTGCCAGTAGGGTAGGAGTGGGCTATGGCTACACCTTC
TRBV5-5	NA	TRBJ1-2	NA	CASSFNRRYGYTF	TGTGCCAGCAGCTTCAACAGAAGATATGGCTACACCTTC
TRBV19	NA	TRBJ1-5	NA	CASWGGLNNQPQHF	TGTGCCTCTTGGGGGGGGCTCAACAATCAGCCCCAGCATTTT
TRBV6-6	NA	TRBJ2-7	NA	CASRGGNYEQYF	TGTGCCAGCAGGGGGGGAAACTACGAGCAGTACTTC
TRBV9	TRBD2	TRBJ2-7	NA	CASSVGPSGGYEQYF	TGTGCCAGCAGCGTAGGCCCTAGCGGGGGCTACGAGCAGTACTTC
TRBV19	TRBD1	TRBJ2-7	NA	CASRNRGTYEQYF	TGTGCCAGTCGAAACAGGGGGACCTACGAGCAGTACTTC
TRBV7-9	NA	TRBJ1-3	once	CASSPQTGNTIYF	TGTGCCAGCAGCCCACAGACTGGAAACACCATATATTTT
TRBV18	NA	TRBJ1-2	NA	CASSPARDTYGYTF	TGTGCCAGCTCACCAGCGAGGGACACCTATGGCTACACCTTC
TRBV14	TRBD1	TRBJ2-7	NA	CASSQGPEAGGYEQYF	TGTGCCAGCAGCCAAGGGCCTGAGGCAGGGGGCTACGAGCAGTACTTC
TRBV19	NA	TRBJ1-6	NA	CATSTTRNSPLHF	TGTGCCACCTCGACGACACGTAATTCACCCCTCCACTTT
TRBV2	TRBD1	TRBJ1-5	few	CASRAGGSHSNQPQHF	TGTGCCAGCAGGGCAGGGGGAAGCCATAGCAATCAGCCCCAGCATTTT
TRBV5-1	TRBD1	TRBJ2-7	NA	CASSFNPGQAALVEQYF	TGCGCCAGCAGCTTTAATCCGGGACAGGCCGCTCTAGTAGAGCAGTACTTC
TRBV7-8	NA	TRBJ1-1	once	CASSLGQTNTEAFF	TGTGCCAGCAGCTTAGGACAGACGAACACTGAAGCTTTCTTT
TRBV7-2	TRBD1	TRBJ1-2	NA	CASSLLRGLYGYTF	TGTGCCAGCAGCTTACTAAGGGGGCTCTATGGCTACACCTTC
TRBV9	NA	TRBJ1-2	NA	CASSGTGHPNYGYTF	TGTGCCAGCAGCGGAACGGGACACCCTAACTATGGCTACACCTTC